Presented here are 4 T cell receptor beta chains from one specimen sequenced in a study of T cells in Graves' hyperthyroidism and ophthalmopathy. What was amplified from RNA transcripts were TCR beta CDR3 regions. The TCR CDR3 first-round RT-PCR relied on the HTBI primer set. TCRdb passed the multiplex PCR reads through MiXCR, listing each CDR3 protein once. The data contain some 550,000 distinct CDR3 sequences, 20% of them singletons. The sample comprised blood. The receptors were gathered from a man aged 18 to 29 with Graves' hyperthyroidism.

This clonotype was counted between two and nine times. The chain uses TRBV19 and TRBJ1-6, with 7 bases aligning to TRBD1. CDR3 size: 15 residues. V lost 4 bases and J lost 6; bases outside the gene matches: 6. Germline V lookup: CDR1 LNHDA, CDR2 SQIVND (reference sequence). For the CDR3, the DNA is TGTGCCAGTAGTAGGCAAGGGGACAGTAATTCACCCCTCCACTTT. Translating gives CASSRQGDSNSPLHF.

This chain's CDR3 is CATRAGGDQPQHF. In nucleotides, the CDR3 is TGTGCCACCAGGGCTGGGGGGGACCAGCCCCAGCATTTT. The rearrangement joins TRBV24-1 to TRBJ1-5; a possible D gene is TRBD1 (5 bases). CDR3 length equals 13 residues. In germline, CDR1 is KGHDR, CDR2 SFDVKD. V lost 7 bases to trimming and J lost 7 bases, with 13 bases between them.

Here the CDR3 reads CASSYGRIAGARETQYF. The CDR3 DNA is TGTGCCAGCAGTTACGGTAGAATAGCGGGAGCTAGAGAGACCCAGTACTTC. The chain combines TRBV6-2 or TRBV6-3 with TRBJ2-5; 9 positions agree with TRBD2. The junction had 11 bases not matched to a gene; V was cut back by 2 bases and J by 4 bases. Per germline, CDR1 MNHEY and CDR2 SVGEGT. This CDR3 has 17 residues.

At least ten counts were recorded for this clonotype. The CDR3 region has the DNA TGTGCTAGTGGTCCCAGACAGGCGACCATGAACACTGAAGCTTTCTTT. Amino acids: CASGPRQATMNTEAFF. The V gene is TRBV12-5, the J gene TRBJ1-1; possibly TRBD1 for D (6 bases). This CDR3 has 16 amino acids. Germline V gene lookup returns CDR1 LGHNT and CDR2 FRNRAP. V lost 5 bases, J lost 0 bases, and 16 bases lay in between.